This T cell receptor (beta chain) comes out of a study of CD8 T cells in Susac syndrome. Points from the study as a whole: Acknowledgment was made by the study that its TCR sequencing and HLA analysis involved a relatively small number of individuals.

CDR1 and CDR2 (germline): LGHDT, YNNKEL (reference sequence). The length of the CDR3 is 15 residues. Trimming left V 8 bases short and J 3 bases short, with 17 bases between. Patients with stable or active relapsing-remitting disease, all of them treatment-naive, made up the multiple sclerosis controls. TEMRA cells underwent FACS enrichment and CD8+ and CD4+ T cells underwent negative isolation. It was with random hexamers that 0.5 to 1 ug RNA was reverse transcribed. The CDR3 of TCR beta was amplified by immunoSEQ multiplex PCR across 54 Vbeta and 13 Jbeta. TCRdb re-called the immunoSEQ multiplex PCR reads with MiXCR, one entry per CDR3 protein. The repertoire holds about 300,000 distinct CDR3 sequences, with roughly 85% as singletons. As regards this clonotype: As yet, its antigen is unknown.

The sample was CD8+ T cells from PBMCs. This receptor was taken from a human donor with multiple sclerosis. V is TRBV3-1 and J is TRBJ2-1, with a weak D call TRBD2 (6 bases). The CDR3 is CASSPDGSDYNEQFF. For the CDR3, the DNA is TGTGCCAGCTCACCGGACGGGAGCGACTACAATGAGCAGTTCTTC.